The source of this TCR beta chain is a study of T-cell reconstitution after alpha-beta-depleted transplantation in children. Trimming at V came to 5 bases and at J to 1 base, leaving 5 bases not matched to a gene. The CDR3 contains 15 residues. CDR1 SGHRS and CDR2 YFSETQ come from the germline V gene. Unique molecular identifiers were built into the TCRbeta library. TCRdb ran MiXCR on the PCR reads and lists one entry per CDR3 protein. The data show roughly 300,000 distinct CDR3 sequences, with 10% seen just once and less than 2.5% held by the top ten. There are a few counts of this clonotype. Sequencing was performed on PBMCs from the stem cell graft donor, taken from the stem cell graft. The chain links TRBV5-1 to TRBJ2-5; 10 bases match TRBD2. The TCR sequence derives from a human donor who donated a stem cell graft to a child with acute lymphoblastic leukemia. The CDR3 DNA sequence: TGCGCCAGCAGGAGGACTAGCGGAACCCAAGAGACCCAGTACTTC. Its translation: CASRRTSGTQETQYF.